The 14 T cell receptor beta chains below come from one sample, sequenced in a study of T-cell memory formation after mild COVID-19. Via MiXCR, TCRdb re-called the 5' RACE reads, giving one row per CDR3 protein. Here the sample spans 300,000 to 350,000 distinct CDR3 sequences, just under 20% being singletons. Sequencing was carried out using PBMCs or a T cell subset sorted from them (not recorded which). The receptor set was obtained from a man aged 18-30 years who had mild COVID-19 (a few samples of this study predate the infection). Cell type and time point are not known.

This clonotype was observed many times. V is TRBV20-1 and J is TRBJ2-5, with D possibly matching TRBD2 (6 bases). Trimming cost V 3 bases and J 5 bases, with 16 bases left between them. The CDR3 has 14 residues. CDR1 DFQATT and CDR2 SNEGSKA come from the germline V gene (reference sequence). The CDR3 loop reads CSASESRRGETQYF. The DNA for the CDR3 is TGCAGTGCTAGCGAATCTAGGAGGGGCGAGACCCAGTACTTC.

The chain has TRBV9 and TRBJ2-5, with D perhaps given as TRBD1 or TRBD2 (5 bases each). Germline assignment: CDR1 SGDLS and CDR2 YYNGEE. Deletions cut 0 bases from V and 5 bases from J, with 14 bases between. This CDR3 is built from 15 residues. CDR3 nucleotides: TGTGCCAGCAGCGTAGGGGACCCCTATGGGGAGACCCAGTACTTC. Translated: CASSVGDPYGETQYF.

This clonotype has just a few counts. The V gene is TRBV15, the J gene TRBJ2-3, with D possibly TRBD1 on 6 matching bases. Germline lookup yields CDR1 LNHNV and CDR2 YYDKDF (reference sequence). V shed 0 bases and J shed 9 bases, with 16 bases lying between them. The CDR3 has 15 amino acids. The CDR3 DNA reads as TGTGCCACCAGCAGAGATCATGTCCTGCAGGGGACGCAGTATTTT. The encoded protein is CATSRDHVLQGTQYF.

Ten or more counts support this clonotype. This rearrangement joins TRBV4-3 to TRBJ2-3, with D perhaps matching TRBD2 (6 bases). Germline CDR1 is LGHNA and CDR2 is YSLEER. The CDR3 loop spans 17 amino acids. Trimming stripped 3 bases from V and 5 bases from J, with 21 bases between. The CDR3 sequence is CASSQGRDRRRGDTQYF. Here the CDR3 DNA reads TGCGCCAGCAGCCAGGGTAGGGACCGTCGGAGGGGAGATACGCAGTATTTT.

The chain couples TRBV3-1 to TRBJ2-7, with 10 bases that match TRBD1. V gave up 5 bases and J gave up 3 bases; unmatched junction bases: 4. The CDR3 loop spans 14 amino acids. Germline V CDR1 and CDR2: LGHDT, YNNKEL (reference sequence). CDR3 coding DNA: TGTGCCAGCAGCGCCCGGACAGGGGGCTACGAGCAGTACTTC. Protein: CASSARTGGYEQYF.

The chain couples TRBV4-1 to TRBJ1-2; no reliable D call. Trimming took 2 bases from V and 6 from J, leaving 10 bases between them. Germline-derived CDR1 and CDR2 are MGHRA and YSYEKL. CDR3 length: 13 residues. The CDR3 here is CASSQSLSDGYTF. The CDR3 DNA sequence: TGCGCCAGCAGCCAAAGTCTAAGTGATGGCTACACCTTC.

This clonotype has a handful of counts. CDR3 residues: CASSFSGQAGGRTDTQYF. CDR3 nucleotide sequence: TGTGCCAGCAGCTTTAGTGGCCAGGCGGGGGGGCGCACAGATACGCAGTATTTT. V and J are TRBV7-2 and TRBJ2-3, with 9 bases aligning to TRBD2. V shed 3 bases and J 1 base; nucleotides not matched to a gene: 11. Germline CDR1 SGHTA, CDR2 FQGNSA. The CDR3 is 18 residues long. The whole variable domain, remainder taken from reference TRBV7-2 and TRBJ2-3, is GAGVSQSPSNKVTEKGKDVELRCDPISGHTALYWYRQSLGQGLEFLIYFQGNSAPDKSGLPSDRFSAERTGGSVSTLTIQRTQQEDSAVYLCASSFSGQAGGRTDTQYFGPGTRLTVL.

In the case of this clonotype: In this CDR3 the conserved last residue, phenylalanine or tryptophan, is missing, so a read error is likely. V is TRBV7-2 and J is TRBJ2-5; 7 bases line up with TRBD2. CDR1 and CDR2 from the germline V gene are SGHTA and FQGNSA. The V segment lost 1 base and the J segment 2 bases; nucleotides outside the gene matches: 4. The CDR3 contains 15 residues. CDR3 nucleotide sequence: TGTGCCAGCAGCTTAGATCAGGGAGGGCAAGAGACCCAGTACTTA. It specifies CASSLDQGGQETQYL.

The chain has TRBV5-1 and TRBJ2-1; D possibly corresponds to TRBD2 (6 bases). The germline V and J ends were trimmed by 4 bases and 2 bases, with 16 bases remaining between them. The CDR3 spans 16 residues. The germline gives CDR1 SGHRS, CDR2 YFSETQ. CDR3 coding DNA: TGCGCCAGCAGCGGGATTGGGCGGGGTGCCTACAATGAGCAGTTCTTC. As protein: CASSGIGRGAYNEQFF.

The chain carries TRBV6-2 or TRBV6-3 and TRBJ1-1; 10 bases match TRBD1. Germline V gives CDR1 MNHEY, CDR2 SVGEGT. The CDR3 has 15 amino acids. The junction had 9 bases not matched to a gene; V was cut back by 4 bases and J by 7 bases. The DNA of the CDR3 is TGTGCCAGCAGTTCCCCCGGGACAGGGGACTTTGAAGCTTTCTTT. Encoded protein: CASSSPGTGDFEAFF.

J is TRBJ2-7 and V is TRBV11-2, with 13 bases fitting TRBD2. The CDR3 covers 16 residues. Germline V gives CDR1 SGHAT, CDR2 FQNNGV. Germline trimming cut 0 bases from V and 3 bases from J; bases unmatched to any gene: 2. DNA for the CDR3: TGTGCCAGCAGCTTAGAGGGACTAGCGGGGAACTACGAGCAGTACTTC. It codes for CASSLEGLAGNYEQYF.

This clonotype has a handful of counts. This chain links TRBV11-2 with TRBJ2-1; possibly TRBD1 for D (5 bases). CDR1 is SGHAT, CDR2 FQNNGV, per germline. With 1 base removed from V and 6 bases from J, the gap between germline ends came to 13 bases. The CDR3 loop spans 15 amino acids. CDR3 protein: CASSLAAGQGNEQFF. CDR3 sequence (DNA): TGTGCCAGCAGCTTAGCGGCCGGGCAGGGCAATGAGCAGTTCTTC.

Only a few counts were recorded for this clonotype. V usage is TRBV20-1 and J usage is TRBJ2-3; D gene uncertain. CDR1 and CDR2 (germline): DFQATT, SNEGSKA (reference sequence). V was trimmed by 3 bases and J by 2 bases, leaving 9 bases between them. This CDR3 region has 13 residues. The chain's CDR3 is CSASPRNTDTQYF. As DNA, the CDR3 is TGCAGTGCTAGTCCACGGAACACAGATACGCAGTATTTT.

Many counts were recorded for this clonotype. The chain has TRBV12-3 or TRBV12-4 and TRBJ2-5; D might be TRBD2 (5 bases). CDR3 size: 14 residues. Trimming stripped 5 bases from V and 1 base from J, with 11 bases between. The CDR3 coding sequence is TGTGCCAGCAGTAGAGGGTTCCGCCAAGAGACCCAGTACTTC. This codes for CASSRGFRQETQYF.